Listed here are 6 T cell receptor beta chains from one sample, sequenced in a study of blood T cell repertoires in COVID-19 (TCRdb year 2020). The library came from the immunoSEQ multiplex PCR assay. Drawn from immuneACCESS, this table holds only the in-frame rearrangements with V and J called that TCRdb kept. Clones are partly lost; checked studies trace under half to an unresolved V gene and leave the rest unexplained. This sample has roughly 340,000 clones in its table, and 70% to 90% of those were observed once. In total, the top ten clones hold 1.5% to 2.5% of the sample. Sequenced material: PBMCs or T cells enriched from blood (not recorded which). These receptor sequences come from a man aged 40-49 years in a cohort exposed to, infected with or recovered from COVID-19 (not recorded which).

This chain uses TRBV19 with TRBJ1-1, with D tentatively TRBD1 (5 bases). Trimming shortened V by 6 bases and J by 1 base, and 15 bases separated the two germline ends. The CDR3 is 15 amino acids. The germline CDR1 and CDR2 sequences are LNHDA and SQIVND (reference sequence). CDR3 DNA sequence: TGTGCCAGTAGGAAAAAGGGGTCGGAGAACACTGAAGCTTTCTTT. Translating it yields CASRKKGSENTEAFF.

Remarks on this clone: Other DNA sequences in the same sample also yield this CDR3. The V gene is TRBV18, the J gene TRBJ2-7, with 11 positions matching TRBD2. The CDR3 contains 15 residues. Per germline, CDR1 KGHSH and CDR2 LQKENI. Trimming removed 2 bases from V and 3 bases from J; junction bases left unmatched: 3. The CDR3 DNA reads TGTGCCAGCTCACCAGGGACTAGCGGAAGCTACGAGCAGTACTTC. This translates into CASSPGTSGSYEQYF. Combining the CDR3 with reference TRBV18 and TRBJ2-7 gives the whole variable domain NAGVMQNPRHLVRRRGQEARLRCSPMKGHSHVYWYRQLPEEGLKFMVYLQKENIIDESGMPKERFSAEFPKEGPSILRIQQVVRGDSAAYFCASSPGTSGSYEQYFGPGTRLTVT.

The chain recombines TRBV5-1 with TRBJ1-4; D perhaps matches TRBD1 (6 bases). The germline gives CDR1 SGHRS, CDR2 YFSETQ. Between the trimmed V and J ends, which lost 2 bases and 6 bases, there was a span of 14 bases. The CDR3 totals 15 residues. The CDR3 DNA is TGCGCCAGCAGCTTATTTGGGGGCGAGGATGAAAAACTGTTTTTT. Translating it yields CASSLFGGEDEKLFF.

The chain joins TRBV30 to TRBJ2-2; D possibly corresponds to TRBD1 (6 bases). V gave up 8 bases and J gave up 6 bases, with 13 bases separating them. The CDR3 length is 12 residues. Germline V gene sequence: CDR1 GTSNPN, CDR2 SVGIG (reference sequence). Here the CDR3 reads CARLQGSGELFF. Written as DNA, the CDR3 is TGTGCCCGGCTTCAGGGGTCCGGGGAGCTGTTTTTT.

This chain connects TRBV7-9 to TRBJ2-2; 7 nucleotides align to TRBD1. With 2 bases clipped from V and 5 bases from J, the junction kept 5 bases outside the gene matches. The CDR3 is 15 residues long. The germline gives CDR1 SEHNR, CDR2 FQNEAQ (reference sequence). CDR3: CASSLMGQKTGELFF. The CDR3, as DNA: TGTGCCAGCAGCTTAATGGGACAGAAGACCGGGGAGCTGTTTTTT.

The chain employs TRBV19 and TRBJ2-4; TRBD1 agrees at 8 bases. V was clipped by 1 base and J by 2 bases; unmatched bases: 13. The CDR3 is 19 residues long. Germline-derived CDR1 and CDR2 are LNHDA and SQIVND (reference sequence). The CDR3 DNA reads as TGTGCCAGTAGTATAGGAGCAGGGGGCTCTTTTTGGACCAAAAACATTCAGTACTTC. Translated: CASSIGAGGSFWTKNIQYF.